These 17 T cell receptor beta chains came from one sample sequenced in a study of blood T cells in healthy people across ages. Alongside a J-beta primer mix, a sample-barcoded 5' primer served in a second PCR lasting about 6 to 12 cycles. Using its own MiXCR run on the 5' RACE reads, TCRdb lists one record per CDR3 protein. There are 780,000 or so distinct CDR3 sequences in the sample; about 55% occur only once, and about 42% lies in the top ten. Source material: blood. These receptors were taken from a man aged 80 or over in good health.

The chain couples TRBV3-1 to TRBJ1-2; 8 nucleotides match TRBD1. Germline lookup yields CDR1 LGHDT and CDR2 YNNKEL (reference sequence). V lost 0 bases and J lost 1; bases outside the gene matches: 4. The length of the CDR3 is 16 residues. The CDR3 bases are TGTGCCAGCAGCCAAGAGGGGACAGGTATTAACTATGGCTACACCTTC. It is translated as CASSQEGTGINYGYTF.

A few counts support this clonotype. The V call is TRBV29-1, the J call TRBJ2-5; weak D call: TRBD1 (6 bases). Trimming shortened V by 3 bases and J by 13 bases, and 9 bases separated the two germline ends. The CDR3 is 9 amino acids. Germline V gene sequence: CDR1 SQVTM, CDR2 ANQGSEA. The CDR3 DNA sequence: TGCAGCGTTGACAGGGGTACGTACTTC. Translated, it gives CSVDRGTYF.

The genes are TRBV25-1 and TRBJ2-6; D remains ambiguous. Trimming shortened V by 5 bases and J by 0 bases, and 8 bases separated the two germline ends. Germline CDR1 MGHDK, CDR2 SYGVNS. The CDR3 is made up of 15 amino acids. DNA of the CDR3: TGTGCCAGCAGTTTCGGCACCTCTGGGGCCAACGTCCTGACTTTC. Its translation is CASSFGTSGANVLTF. The full variable domain, completed using reference TRBV25-1 and TRBJ2-6, is EADIYQTPRYLVIGTGKKITLECSQTMGHDKMYWYQQDPGMELHLIHYSYGVNSTEKGDLSSESTVSRIRTEHFPLTLESARPSHTSQYLCASSFGTSGANVLTFGAGSRLTVL.

This clonotype has more than one count but fewer than ten. The chain joins TRBV12-3 or TRBV12-4 to TRBJ2-7; 7 positions agree with TRBD1. This CDR3 is built from 13 residues. Unmatched junction bases numbered 4, after V lost 6 bases and J lost 2 bases. The CDR3 loop is CASRWGQTYEQYF. Here the CDR3 DNA reads TGTGCCAGCAGGTGGGGACAGACCTACGAGCAGTACTTC.

The chain joins TRBV20-1 to TRBJ2-1; maybe TRBD2 (6 bases). The germline V gene encodes CDR1 DFQATT and CDR2 SNEGSKA (reference sequence). The ends were cut back, 6 bases at V and 0 bases at J, with 12 bases in the middle. The CDR3 extends over 14 amino acids. Here the CDR3 DNA reads TGCAGTGCATCTGGCGGGATCTCCTACAATGAGCAGTTCTTC. Protein: CSASGGISYNEQFF.

This clonotype appeared many times. The chain uses TRBV29-1 and TRBJ2-3; D is ambiguous. Deletions cut 3 bases from V and 14 bases from J, with 24 bases between. This CDR3 comprises 14 residues. Germline loops: CDR1 SQVTM, CDR2 ANQGSEA. Written as DNA, the CDR3 is TGCAGCGTTGAGAGAGGCGGACCGCACAGATACGCGTATTTT. This codes for CSVERGGPHRYAYF.

The CDR3 sequence: CASSKKGGGNEQYF. Written as DNA, the CDR3 is TGTGCCAGCAGCAAGAAGGGAGGGGGCAACGAGCAGTACTTC. The chain joins TRBV7-9 to TRBJ2-7; the D call may be TRBD1 or TRBD2 (7 bases each). CDR1 and CDR2 (germline): SEHNR, FQNEAQ (reference sequence). Trimming cost V 5 bases and J 5 bases, with 16 bases left between them. The CDR3 consists of 14 residues.

V gene TRBV4-1 combines with J gene TRBJ1-6; no reliable D call. V was trimmed by 3 bases and J by 11 bases, leaving 14 bases between them. CDR1 MGHRA and CDR2 YSYEKL come from the germline V gene. This CDR3 spans 14 amino acids. This CDR3 reads CASSQAQEAPPLHF. In DNA form, the CDR3 reads TGCGCCAGCAGCCAGGCCCAGGAAGCTCCACCCCTCCACTTT.

The rearrangement uses TRBV20-1 and TRBJ2-3, with 7 bases lining up with TRBD2. The CDR3 length is 16 residues. V shed 0 bases and J 2 bases; nucleotides not matched to a gene: 8. Germline CDR1 reads DFQATT; CDR2 reads SNEGSKA (reference sequence). The CDR3 sequence: CSARDPAGALTDTQYF. As DNA, the CDR3 is TGCAGTGCTAGAGATCCGGCGGGAGCCCTCACAGATACGCAGTATTTT.

V usage is TRBV27 and J usage is TRBJ2-5; possible D gene TRBD2, 6 bases. The DNA end lines up better with TRBJ2-7; the J call may be wrong. The CDR3 consists of 15 residues. Per the germline V gene, CDR1 is MNHEY and CDR2 is SMNVEV (reference sequence). CDR3 coding DNA: TGTGCCAGCAGTTTGCTATCTGCGGCCGGGGGCGAGCAGTACTTC. This translates into CASSLLSAAGGEQYF.

This clonotype was seen more than once but under ten times. The rearrangement joins TRBV28 to TRBJ2-7; 12 nucleotides line up with TRBD2. CDR1 and CDR2 from the germline V gene are MDHEN and SYDVKM. The CDR3 is 16 amino acids. V lost 6 bases, J lost 0 bases, and 6 bases stayed unmatched. The CDR3 DNA is TGTGCCAGCAGCTCCCCGACTAGCGGGAGCTCCTACGAGCAGTACTTC. Translating it yields CASSSPTSGSSYEQYF.

V is TRBV11-2 and J is TRBJ2-6; 14 bases are shared with TRBD2. Looked up from germline, CDR1 is SGHAT and CDR2 is FQNNGV. The CDR3 totals 19 residues. Trimming cost V 2 bases and J 3 bases; bases outside gene matches: 6. The CDR3 region has the DNA TGTGCCAGCAGCTTAACGGGACTAGCGGGAGCCTTTGGGGCCAACGTCCTGACTTTC. Residues: CASSLTGLAGAFGANVLTF.

The chain joins TRBV29-1 to TRBJ1-1; tentatively, D is TRBD1 (5 bases). The V and J ends lost 0 bases and 10 bases respectively, with 12 bases between them. Germline CDR1 SQVTM, CDR2 ANQGSEA. The CDR3 is made up of 12 amino acids. CDR3 DNA sequence: TGCAGCGTTGAAGACCCATCGGGGCCAGCTTTCTTT. It yields the protein CSVEDPSGPAFF.

In its sample, this clonotype was seen a few times. The rearrangement links TRBV29-1 to TRBJ1-1; TRBD1 might be the D (6 bases). This CDR3 comprises 14 residues. CDR1 SQVTM and CDR2 ANQGSEA come from the germline V gene. Trimming left V 1 base short and J 1 base short, with 10 bases between. CDR3 nucleotides: TGCAGCGTTGAAGGCAGGGGTGGGAACACTGAAGCTTTCTTT. It codes for CSVEGRGGNTEAFF.

V usage is TRBV7-9 and J usage is TRBJ2-4; possible D gene TRBD1, 5 bases. The CDR3 covers 15 residues. Germline V gives CDR1 SEHNR, CDR2 FQNEAQ (reference sequence). V gave up 2 bases and J gave up 5 bases, with 13 bases separating them. In DNA, the CDR3 is TGTGCCAGCAGCTTAAGGGGATCGAATGAAAACATTCAGTACTTC. This codes for CASSLRGSNENIQYF.

The rearrangement joins TRBV5-1 to TRBJ2-3, with 10 bases fitting TRBD2. Losses at the gene ends were 4 bases for V and 3 bases for J; bases not matched to a gene: 11. The germline CDR1 and CDR2 sequences are SGHRS and YFSETQ. The CDR3 sequence is 17 residues long. The CDR3 loop is CASSRAGGPIETDTQYF. CDR3 bases: TGCGCCAGCAGCCGAGCGGGAGGGCCGATTGAGACAGATACGCAGTATTTT.

This clonotype was counted a few times. The chain couples TRBV7-3 to TRBJ2-6, with D perhaps TRBD2 (5 bases). Germline V CDR1 and CDR2: SGHTA, FQGTGA. V dropped 4 bases and J dropped 2 bases, with 12 bases sitting between them. This CDR3 region has 16 residues. The CDR3 loop reads CASSSTPGAGANVLTF. The CDR3 DNA is TGTGCCAGCAGCTCAACCCCCGGGGCTGGGGCCAACGTCCTGACTTTC.